A selection of T cell receptor beta chains follows, all from one sample in a study of human T cells and chemical hapten exposure. Using its own MiXCR run on the RACE reads, TCRdb lists one record per CDR3 protein. The sample carries nearly 55,000 distinct CDR3 sequences, 9.5% to 10% recorded once. The sequencing here drew on whole blood, taken in connection with sensitization to the hapten diphenylcyclopropenone (DPC). These TCRs come from a woman aged 50 to 65 with alopecia areata. Some clones in this sample may be carry-over from other donors' samples. Each CDR3 is given with its conserved first and last residue. Fields, in order: V gene, clone size, J gene, D gene, CDR3 protein, CDR3 DNA. D genes are given only for firm matches. Rows may omit the clone size; those that give it use once, few, many or a size class.

>TRBV29-1|.|TRBJ1-5|.
CSVQGIDQPQHF
TGCAGCGTTCAGGGGATCGATCAGCCCCAGCATTTT
>TRBV2|many|TRBJ1-4|.
CASSGLTTNEKLFF
TGTGCCAGCAGTGGTCTGACTACTAATGAAAAACTGTTTTTT
>TRBV5-1|many|TRBJ1-5|.
CASSLAGEMGQPQHF
TGCGCCAGCAGCTTGGCAGGGGAGATGGGTCAGCCCCAGCATTTT
>TRBV10-2|.|TRBJ1-1|.
CASSDHPNTEAFF
TGCGCCAGCAGTGATCACCCGAACACTGAAGCTTTCTTT
>TRBV9|few|TRBJ2-2|.
CASSIRNTGELFF
TGTGCCAGCAGCATCCGTAACACCGGGGAGCTGTTTTTT
>TRBV6-6|.|TRBJ2-1|TRBD2
CASSPGLAGAFYNEQFF
TGTGCCAGCAGTCCCGGCCTGGCGGGAGCCTTCTACAATGAGCAGTTCTTC
>TRBV7-8|few|TRBJ2-3|.
CASSLVGLASTDTQYF
TGTGCCAGCAGCTTAGTCGGGCTGGCTAGCACAGATACGCAGTATTTT
>TRBV7-8|many|TRBJ2-2|.
CASSSGLPPTGELFF
TGTGCCAGCTCGTCGGGGCTTCCGCCCACCGGGGAGCTGTTTTTT
>TRBV7-2|many|TRBJ2-5|.
CASSLDGRQETQYF
TGTGCCAGCAGTTTAGACGGACGCCAAGAGACCCAGTACTTC
>TRBV6-5|.|TRBJ2-7|.
CASSYSGGGSYEQYF
TGTGCCAGCAGTTACTCTGGTGGAGGTTCCTACGAGCAGTACTTC
>TRBV10-2|few|TRBJ1-6|.
CASSDNRESPLHF
TGCGCCAGCAGTGATAACAGGGAATCACCCCTCCACTTT
>TRBV11-2|.|TRBJ2-1|.
CASSPRTLPYNEQFF
TGTGCCAGCAGCCCCCGAACGCTCCCCTACAATGAGCAGTTCTTC
>TRBV28|once|TRBJ1-6|.
CASSPWTDNSPLHF
TGTGCCAGCAGCCCCTGGACAGATAATTCACCCCTCCACTTT
>TRBV7-9|.|TRBJ1-5|.
CASSRWRGDSNQPQHF
TGTGCCAGCAGCAGGTGGAGGGGCGATAGCAATCAGCCCCAGCATTTT
>TRBV11-3|few|TRBJ2-1|.
CASSLMLATFNEQFF
TGTGCCAGCAGCTTAATGCTGGCCACGTTCAATGAGCAGTTCTTC
>TRBV7-2|.|TRBJ2-3|TRBD1
CASSPKTGLTDTQYF
TGTGCCAGCAGCCCCAAGACAGGGTTGACAGATACGCAGTATTTT
>TRBV7-2|many|TRBJ1-2|.
CASSTSRQVANYGYTF
TGTGCCAGCAGCACCTCACGACAGGTTGCTAACTATGGCTACACCTTC
>TRBV6-1|few|TRBJ1-1|.
CASSEDSSWTEAFF
TGTGCCAGCAGTGAAGACTCCTCCTGGACTGAAGCTTTCTTT
>TRBV7-6|many|TRBJ1-1|TRBD1
CASSLGRPRGLNTEAFF
TGTGCCAGCAGCTTAGGCCGGCCCAGGGGGCTGAACACTGAAGCTTTCTTT
>TRBV20-1|once|TRBJ2-7|TRBD2
CSARSGLAYEQYF
TGCAGTGCTAGATCGGGACTAGCATACGAGCAGTACTTC
>TRBV5-5|.|TRBJ1-1|TRBD1
CASSPIQGGLNTEAFF
TGTGCCAGCAGCCCCATACAGGGGGGTTTAAACACTGAAGCTTTCTTT
>TRBV28|many|TRBJ2-7|.
CASNPKGYEQYF
TGTGCCAGCAACCCGAAGGGGTACGAGCAGTACTTC
>TRBV20-1|.|TRBJ1-1|.
CSARRHLNTEAFF
TGTAGTGCTAGAAGACACCTGAACACTGAAGCTTTCTTT
>TRBV6-5|.|TRBJ1-5|TRBD1
CASRSGTAEYQPQHF
TGTGCCAGCCGGTCCGGGACAGCCGAGTATCAGCCCCAGCATTTT
>TRBV11-2|many|TRBJ2-7|.
CASSLERGTYEQYF
TGTGCCAGCAGCTTAGAGCGGGGAACCTACGAGCAGTACTTC
>TRBV7-2|.|TRBJ2-2|TRBD2
CASSKLRGLAGGNTGELFF
TGTGCCAGCAGCAAACTCCGGGGACTAGCGGGAGGAAACACCGGGGAGCTGTTTTTT
>TRBV28|.|TRBJ1-2|.
CASSPPGGLSNYGYTF
TGTGCCAGCAGTCCTCCCGGGGGTCTTTCTAACTATGGCTACACCTTC
>TRBV5-6|.|TRBJ1-4|.
CASSLDRNEKLFF
TGTGCCAGCAGCTTGGACCGGAATGAAAAACTGTTTTTT
>TRBV28|.|TRBJ2-5|.
CASSPGGRQETQYF
TGTGCCAGCAGTCCTGGGGGGCGCCAAGAGACCCAGTACTTC
>TRBV12-3/TRBV12-4|many|TRBJ2-1|.
CASSLYNEQFF
TGTGCCAGCAGTCTTTACAATGAGCAGTTCTTC
>TRBV18|few|TRBJ1-2|.
CASSPSPAGGPYGYTF
TGTGCCAGCTCACCATCCCCGGCCGGAGGACCTTATGGCTACACCTTC
>TRBV7-2|many|TRBJ1-3|.
CASSLIRPGSGNTIYF
TGTGCCAGCAGCTTAATCCGTCCAGGCTCTGGAAACACCATATATTTT
>TRBV28|.|TRBJ2-4|.
CASSFQRAAKNIQYF
TGTGCCAGCAGTTTCCAAAGAGCGGCCAAAAACATTCAGTACTTC
>TRBV6-2/TRBV6-3|few|TRBJ2-2|.
CASRRTGRAGELFF
TGTGCCAGCAGACGGACAGGGAGGGCCGGGGAGCTGTTTTTT
>TRBV28|.|TRBJ2-4|TRBD1
CASSLQGIKNIQYF
TGTGCCAGCAGTCTACAGGGGATCAAAAACATTCAGTACTTC
>TRBV7-2|few|TRBJ1-1|.
CASTIRPGRHGTEAFF
TGTGCCAGCACCATTAGGCCGGGCCGGCACGGTACTGAAGCTTTCTTT
>TRBV7-9|many|TRBJ1-4|.
CASSLGQPNEKLFF
TGTGCCAGCAGCTTAGGACAGCCTAATGAAAAACTGTTTTTT
>TRBV4-1|.|TRBJ1-6|.
CASSHGANVIHSPLHF
TGCGCCAGCAGCCACGGCGCGAACGTGATTCATTCACCCCTCCACTTT
>TRBV2|.|TRBJ2-7|.
CASSERPNEQYF
TGTGCCAGCAGTGAACGGCCCAACGAGCAGTACTTC
>TRBV6-5|.|TRBJ2-3|.
CASSSSGDTQYF
TGTGCCAGCAGCTCGTCGGGAGATACGCAGTATTTT
>TRBV18|.|TRBJ2-7|.
CASSPPGPDEQYF
TGTGCCAGCTCACCACCCGGACCAGACGAGCAGTACTTC
>TRBV5-1|.|TRBJ1-6|.
CASSGGYNSPLHF
TGCGCCAGCAGCGGGGGATATAATTCACCCCTCCACTTT